One and the same sample provided the 24 T cell receptor beta chains below, sequenced in a study of somatic mutations in cytotoxic T cells in rheumatoid arthritis. Clones were read by immunoSEQ multiplex PCR, and TCRdb kept only the in-frame ones, dropping some. Of tens of thousands of clones listed, about 83% are singletons. The sequencing sample was made of CD8+ T cells sorted from blood. These receptor sequences come from an adult with rheumatoid arthritis.

As for this clone: Compared with germline, one end of the junction differs, possibly owing to a read error. The genes are TRBV7-7 and TRBJ2-1, with D unresolved. CDR3 size: 15 residues. Germline CDR1 is SSHAT and CDR2 is FNYEAQ (reference sequence). DNA for the CDR3: TGTGCTAGCAGCTCCGAGATTGGGTCCTACAATGAGCAGTTCTTC. Its translation: CASSSEIGSYNEQFF.

This chain connects TRBV7-9 to TRBJ2-2; 9 nucleotides line up with TRBD2. The V segment lost 5 bases and the J segment 5 bases; nucleotides outside the gene matches: 9. The CDR3 is 16 amino acids. CDR1 SEHNR and CDR2 FQNEAQ come from the germline V gene (reference sequence). CDR3 sequence (DNA): TGTGCCAGCAGCGCTCGCGGGGGGGCCAGGACCGGGGAGCTGTTTTTT. It specifies CASSARGGARTGELFF. Full variable domain (outside the CDR3, taken from reference TRBV7-9 and TRBJ2-2): DTGVSQNPRHKITKRGQNVTFRCDPISEHNRLYWYRQTLGQGPEFLTYFQNEAQLEKSRLLSDRFSAERPKGSFSTLEIQRTEQGDSAMYLCASSARGGARTGELFFGEGSRLTVL.

This chain connects TRBV4-1 to TRBJ2-3; D uncertain. The germline V gene encodes CDR1 MGHRA and CDR2 YSYEKL. The V and J ends lost 0 bases and 2 bases respectively, with 12 bases between them. This CDR3 spans 16 amino acids. Here the CDR3 DNA reads TGCGCCAGCAGCCAAGAGTGGCCGAGGCCCACAGATACGCAGTATTTT. Its translation is CASSQEWPRPTDTQYF.

V usage is TRBV10-2 and J usage is TRBJ2-7; D possibly corresponds to TRBD1 (5 bases). The ends were cut back, 5 bases at V and 3 bases at J, with 11 bases in the middle. Germline V gene lookup returns CDR1 WSHSY and CDR2 SAAADI. This CDR3 spans 13 amino acids. The CDR3 nucleotides are TGCGCCAGCAGTTCCGCTAGGGGCTACGAGCAGTACTTC. It encodes CASSSARGYEQYF.

As to this clone: This sample includes further DNA sequences coding for the same CDR3. The chain has TRBV7-3 and TRBJ2-5; 8 nucleotides align to TRBD1. Germline assignment: CDR1 SGHTA and CDR2 FQGTGA. Trimming cost V 4 bases and J 5 bases; bases outside gene matches: 6. This CDR3 is built from 14 residues. The CDR3 loop is CASSSTGGWETQYF. CDR3 in DNA: TGTGCCAGCAGCTCCACAGGGGGGTGGGAGACCCAGTACTTC.

This chain links TRBV7-8 with TRBJ2-1, with 8 bases aligning to TRBD2. The CDR3 has 15 residues. Germline assignment: CDR1 SGHVS and CDR2 FQNEAQ. Unmatched junction bases numbered 7, after V lost 2 bases and J lost 7 bases. The CDR3 sequence is CASSLRRGAGNEQFF. The CDR3 nucleotides read TGTGCCAGCAGCTTAAGGCGGGGGGCCGGGAATGAGCAGTTCTTC.

CDR3 nucleotides: TGTGCCAGCTCACCACCTGCTCGGAGCTACGAGCAGTACTTC. It encodes CASSPPARSYEQYF. The chain combines TRBV18 with TRBJ2-7, with D unresolved. Germline CDR1 reads KGHSH; CDR2 reads LQKENI. This CDR3 region has 14 residues. The V end was cut by 0 bases, the J end by 3 bases, with 9 bases between.

V is TRBV5-5 and J is TRBJ2-1; D is undetermined. V was clipped by 9 bases and J by 2 bases, with 15 bases between them. Germline V gene sequence: CDR1 SGHKS, CDR2 YYEKEE (reference sequence). The CDR3 spans 14 residues. The CDR3 is CATRESAPYNEQFF. CDR3 nucleotides: TGTGCCACCCGAGAGAGCGCCCCCTACAATGAGCAGTTCTTC.

The chain combines TRBV28 with TRBJ1-4; TRBD1 is a possible D gene (5 bases). Germline V gene lookup returns CDR1 MDHEN and CDR2 SYDVKM. Between the trimmed V and J ends, which lost 3 bases and 7 bases, there was a span of 9 bases. The length of the CDR3 is 13 residues. This CDR3 reads CASSLGGFEKLFF. CDR3 nucleotide sequence: TGTGCCAGCAGTTTGGGGGGATTTGAAAAACTGTTTTTT.

Notes on this clone: A junction end diverges from the germline sequence, so it may reflect a read error. The chain employs TRBV30 and TRBJ2-2, with D possibly TRBD1 on 6 matching bases. The CDR3 loop spans 11 amino acids. Germline assignment: CDR1 GTSNPN and CDR2 SVGIG (reference sequence). CDR3 nucleotide sequence: TGTGCCTGGATCCACCGAGGGGGGCTGTTTTTT. It translates to CAWIHRGGLFF.

The V and J genes are TRBV28 and TRBJ2-7; D unresolved. Trimming cost V 4 bases and J 5 bases, with 15 bases left between them. The CDR3 sequence is 14 residues long. Germline assignment: CDR1 MDHEN and CDR2 SYDVKM. The CDR3 sequence is CASSSLRANDEQYF. The DNA of the CDR3 is TGTGCCAGCAGTTCACTCCGGGCCAACGACGAGCAGTACTTC. Full variable domain (rest looked up from reference TRBV28 and TRBJ2-7): DVKVTQSSRYLVKRTGEKVFLECVQDMDHENMFWYRQDPGLGLRLIYFSYDVKMKEKGDIPEGYSVSREKKERFSLILESASTNQTSMYLCASSSLRANDEQYFGPGTRLTVT.

The J gene is TRBJ2-7, the V gene TRBV6-6; possibly TRBD2 for D (7 bases). The CDR3 runs to 13 residues. V was trimmed by 8 bases and J by 2 bases, leaving 13 bases between them. Germline assignment: CDR1 MNHNY and CDR2 SVGAGI (reference sequence). The chain's CDR3 is CASREGGAYEQYV. In DNA form, the CDR3 reads TGTGCCAGCCGCGAGGGGGGGGCCTACGAGCAGTACGTC.

This rearrangement joins TRBV2 to TRBJ2-7; 9 bases agree with TRBD2. V lost 7 bases and J lost 4; bases outside the gene matches: 8. Germline assignment: CDR1 SNHLY and CDR2 FYNNEI. The CDR3 runs 14 residues. CDR3 sequence: CASNIAGEVYEQYF. The CDR3 DNA reads as TGTGCCAGCAATATAGCGGGAGAGGTATACGAGCAGTACTTC. The full variable domain, completed using reference TRBV2 and TRBJ2-7, is EPEVTQTPSHQVTQMGQEVILRCVPISNHLYFYWYRQILGQKVEFLVSFYNNEISEKSEIFDDQFSVERPDGSNFTLKIRSTKLEDSAMYFCASNIAGEVYEQYFGPGTRLTVT.

V and J are TRBV11-2 and TRBJ2-1; TRBD2 agrees at 15 bases. CDR1 is SGHAT, CDR2 FQNNGV, per germline. The CDR3 has 19 residues. V lost 5 bases and J lost 3; bases outside the gene matches: 11. Here the CDR3 reads CASSIPGLAGGPYYNEQFF. The CDR3 nucleotides read TGTGCCAGCAGCATCCCGGGACTAGCGGGAGGCCCCTACTACAATGAGCAGTTCTTC.

This clone is labeled as medium-sized. The J gene is TRBJ1-5, the V gene TRBV13; D gene unclear. CDR3 length: 13 residues. Germline assignment: CDR1 PRHDT and CDR2 FYEKMQ (reference sequence). V dropped 4 bases and J dropped 4 bases, with 8 bases sitting between them. The CDR3 coding sequence is TGTGCCAGCAGCTCAGGTTTAAATCAGCCCCAGCATTTT. It encodes CASSSGLNQPQHF.

V is TRBV7-9 and J is TRBJ2-4; D possibly corresponds to TRBD1 (6 bases). With 3 bases removed from V and 1 base from J, the gap between germline ends came to 19 bases. CDR1 and CDR2 from the germline V gene are SEHNR and FQNEAQ (reference sequence). This CDR3 has 18 residues. Written as DNA, the CDR3 is TGTGCCAGCAGCTTGGTTTATAGGGCAGGGGAGGCCAAAAACATTCAGTACTTC. Translation: CASSLVYRAGEAKNIQYF.

V is TRBV4-2 and J is TRBJ2-3; the D gene is possibly TRBD1 (6 bases). The CDR3 length is 16 residues. The V gene's germline CDR1 is LGHNA and CDR2 YNFKEQ. Deletions cut 0 bases from V and 1 base from J, with 11 bases between. In nucleotides, the CDR3 is TGTGCCAGCAGCCAAGATTGGACAGCCGGCACAGATACGCAGTATTTT. As protein: CASSQDWTAGTDTQYF.

This sequence joins TRBV7-8 and TRBJ2-1; possible D gene TRBD1, 6 bases. Germline V gene data show CDR1 as SGHVS and CDR2 as FQNEAQ. CDR3 length equals 14 residues. V gave up 5 bases and J gave up 9 bases, with 17 bases separating them. CDR3 sequence: CASSPPGKGGEQFF. CDR3 sequence (DNA): TGTGCCAGCAGCCCCCCCGGGAAAGGGGGTGAGCAGTTCTTC.

The chain links TRBV12-5 to TRBJ2-1; TRBD1 is a possible D gene (6 bases). The germline V gene has CDR1 LGHNT and CDR2 FRNRAP. The CDR3 runs 19 residues. The germline V and J ends were trimmed by 3 bases and 5 bases, with 26 bases remaining between them. CDR3 sequence (DNA): TGTGCTAGTGGTTTCCTAATAATCTCCACTAGGGGGACCGACAATGAGCAGTTCTTC. Translation gives CASGFLIISTRGTDNEQFF.

The rearrangement joins TRBV27 to TRBJ2-3; D perhaps matches TRBD2 (6 bases). Trimming removed 6 bases at V and 0 bases at J, with 13 bases between. The CDR3 length is 15 residues. Germline CDR1 is MNHEY and CDR2 is SMNVEV (reference sequence). The CDR3 region has the DNA TGTGCCAGCAGCCGCGGGGACGCTAGCACAGATACGCAGTATTTT. It specifies CASSRGDASTDTQYF.

The chain combines TRBV4-1 with TRBJ1-6; no firm D call. Trimming shortened V by 4 bases and J by 6 bases, and 16 bases separated the two germline ends. Per germline, CDR1 MGHRA and CDR2 YSYEKL. The CDR3 length is 16 residues. CDR3 amino acids: CASSPGPVVSNSPLHF. CDR3 coding DNA: TGCGCCAGCAGCCCGGGCCCGGTGGTTTCTAATTCACCCCTCCACTTT.

V gene TRBV6-6 combines with J gene TRBJ1-1, with D possibly being TRBD1 (6 bases). The V gene's germline CDR1 is MNHNY and CDR2 SVGAGI (reference sequence). The CDR3 extends over 14 amino acids. The V end was cut by 7 bases, the J end by 2 bases, with 14 bases between. The CDR3 sequence is CASNKDSPNTEAFF. CDR3 sequence (DNA): TGTGCCAGCAACAAGGACAGCCCTAACACTGAAGCTTTCTTT.

This clone has a single count. The V and J genes are TRBV4-3 and TRBJ2-1; 9 bases line up with TRBD2. Germline assignment: CDR1 LGHNA and CDR2 YSLEER. The CDR3 runs to 17 residues. The V segment lost 0 bases and the J segment 7 bases; nucleotides outside the gene matches: 10. In nucleotides, the CDR3 is TGCGCCAGCAGCCAAGATAGGGCGGGAGGGCCGTGGAATGAGCAGTTCTTC. This codes for CASSQDRAGGPWNEQFF.

The chain couples TRBV5-6 to TRBJ2-1, with TRBD2 matching over 9 bases. Germline trimming cut 4 bases from V and 3 bases from J; bases unmatched to any gene: 8. This CDR3 region has 16 residues. Germline assignment: CDR1 SGHDT and CDR2 YYEEEE. CDR3 coding DNA: TGTGCCAGCAGCCGCGGGGGGGGGTTCAGCTACAATGAGCAGTTCTTC. Amino acid sequence: CASSRGGGFSYNEQFF. The whole variable domain, filled in from reference TRBV5-6 and TRBJ2-1, reads DAGVTQSPTHLIKTRGQQVTLRCSPKSGHDTVSWYQQALGQGPQFIFQYYEEEERQRGNFPDRFSGHQFPNYSSELNVNALLLGDSALYLCASSRGGGFSYNEQFFGPGTRLTVL.